The sequence of this T cell receptor (beta chain) was determined in a study of T cells in Graves' hyperthyroidism and ophthalmopathy. Turning to this clonotype: Antigen unknown.

Amplified regions were TCR beta CDR3 sequences from RNA transcripts. The HTBI primer set drove a first-round RT-PCR of the TCR CDR3. From the multiplex PCR reads, TCRdb called clonotypes with MiXCR, one entry per CDR3 protein. Seen here are over 45,000 distinct CDR3 sequences, about 52% observed once, and the top ten hold roughly a third. General study results and limits: In blood, most of the thyroid clonotypes expanded above 0.001 were also present.

This TCR came from a woman aged 45-65 years with Graves' hyperthyroidism. The specimen sequenced was peripheral blood or thyroid tissue (not recorded which).

The CDR3 here is CATALTGRPEAFF. The DNA of the CDR3 is TGTGCCACCGCCCTGACAGGCAGACCTGAAGCTTTCTTT. The chain is built from TRBV10-3 and TRBJ1-1; a possible D gene is TRBD1 (6 bases). Germline CDR1 ENHRY, CDR2 SYGVKD. The V end was cut by 10 bases, the J end by 6 bases, with 18 bases between. The CDR3 runs 13 residues.